Presented here are 18 T cell receptor beta chains from one specimen sequenced in a study of T-cell reconstitution after alpha-beta-depleted transplantation in children. Unique molecular identifiers featured in how the TCRbeta library was prepared. TCRdb reprocessed the PCR reads with MiXCR, giving one entry per CDR3 protein. This sample has 900,000 or so distinct CDR3 sequences, with roughly 15% found just once. Sample: PBMCs, mostly from graft donor cells, taken 360 days after TCRalphabeta/CD19-depleted stem cell transplant. Every receptor here comes from a male patient aged 10-17 years who had a stem cell transplant for acute lymphoblastic leukemia, so the T cells may come from the graft donor.

The chain combines TRBV5-1 with TRBJ1-3, with 10 nucleotides matching TRBD1. From germline, CDR1 is SGHRS and CDR2 YFSETQ. This CDR3 contains 17 residues. Trimming took 4 bases from V and 1 from J; bases not matched to a gene: 8. CDR3 nucleotide sequence: TGCGCCAGCAGCCCCGGGACAGGGGCCTTTTCTGGAAACACCATATATTTT. It translates to CASSPGTGAFSGNTIYF.

This clonotype was counted a few times. The chain carries TRBV5-1 and TRBJ2-7, with D uncertain. Trimming shortened V by 2 bases and J by 2 bases, and 11 bases separated the two germline ends. Germline CDR1 and CDR2: SGHRS and YFSETQ. The CDR3 consists of 14 residues. CDR3 bases: TGCGCCAGCAGCTTCACGGCCCCGGCCTACGAGCAGTACTTC. This sequence encodes CASSFTAPAYEQYF.

This clonotype turned up a few times. The chain recombines TRBV9 with TRBJ2-5; D is ambiguous. The CDR3 length is 14 residues. Germline lookup yields CDR1 SGDLS and CDR2 YYNGEE. V gave up 0 bases and J gave up 4 bases, with 10 bases separating them. The CDR3 region is CASSVGKGRETQYF. CDR3 bases: TGTGCCAGCAGCGTAGGTAAAGGGCGAGAGACCCAGTACTTC.

The gene calls are TRBV5-1 and TRBJ1-2; 8 positions match TRBD1. The CDR3 loop spans 16 amino acids. In germline, CDR1 is SGHRS, CDR2 YFSETQ. V gave up 3 bases and J gave up 2 bases; unmatched junction bases: 9. In DNA, the CDR3 is TGCGCCAGCAGCTCGTATCAGGGGGCTCGGAACTATGGCTACACCTTC. This sequence encodes CASSSYQGARNYGYTF. Variable domain in full (rest from reference TRBV5-1 and TRBJ1-2): KAGVTQTPRYLIKTRGQQVTLSCSPISGHRSVSWYQQTPGQGLQFLFEYFSETQRNKGNFPGRFSGRQFSNSRSEMNVSTLELGDSALYLCASSSYQGARNYGYTFGSGTRLTVV.

This clonotype was seen only a few times. The genes are TRBV18 and TRBJ2-2; D uncertain. V was cut by 1 base and J by 4 bases, with 16 bases left in between. In germline, CDR1 is KGHSH, CDR2 LQKENI. The CDR3 sequence is 17 residues long. The CDR3 coding sequence is TGTGCCAGCTCACCACTCTCATATGGAAGTGGCACCGGGGAGCTGTTTTTT. Protein sequence: CASSPLSYGSGTGELFF.

The chain has TRBV15 and TRBJ1-2; the D is unclear. CDR3 length: 13 amino acids. CDR1 is LNHNV, CDR2 YYDKDF, per germline (reference sequence). The ends were cut back, 5 bases at V and 4 bases at J, with 11 bases in the middle. CDR3 sequence reads: CATSADYFYGYTF. The CDR3 DNA reads TGTGCCACCAGCGCCGATTACTTCTATGGCTACACCTTC. Filled out from reference TRBV15 and TRBJ1-2, the complete variable domain reads DAMVIQNPRYQVTQFGKPVTLSCSQTLNHNVMYWYQQKSSQAPKLLFHYYDKDFNNEADTPDNFQSRRPNTSFCFLDIRSPGLGDTAMYLCATSADYFYGYTFGSGTRLTVV.

This clonotype has more than one count but fewer than ten. The CDR3 sequence: CAGRSGNGANQETQYF. The DNA of the CDR3 is TGCGCCGGCCGGTCCGGGAACGGGGCTAACCAAGAGACCCAGTACTTC. The chain has TRBV10-1 and TRBJ2-5; tentatively, D is TRBD1 or TRBD2 (5 bases each). The V gene lost 11 bases and the J gene lost 0 bases, with 22 bases spanning the gap. CDR1 and CDR2 from the germline V gene are WNHNN and SYGVQD (reference sequence). This CDR3 spans 16 amino acids.

This clonotype was detected ten times or more. This sequence joins TRBV12-3 or TRBV12-4 and TRBJ1-5, with D perhaps matching TRBD1 (6 bases). Between the trimmed V and J ends, which lost 1 base and 13 bases, there was a span of 20 bases. The CDR3 sequence is 15 residues long. CDR3 bases: TGTGCCAGCAGTTTAGAATCGACAGGAAAGAATGCGCAGCATTTT. Its protein product is CASSLESTGKNAQHF.

The chain recombines TRBV4-1 with TRBJ2-1; 9 bases align to TRBD1. CDR3 size: 15 residues. V lost 2 bases and J lost 9; bases outside the gene matches: 8. Germline loops: CDR1 MGHRA, CDR2 YSYEKL. For the CDR3, the DNA is TGCGCCAGCAGCCAACCTCGGGACAGGGTCGGTGAGCAGTTCTTC. Translating gives CASSQPRDRVGEQFF.

The V call is TRBV12-3 or TRBV12-4, the J call TRBJ2-5, with 7 bases lining up with TRBD1. Trimming at V came to 5 bases and at J to 4 bases, leaving 4 bases not matched to a gene. The CDR3 spans 13 residues. The CDR3 bases are TGTGCCAGCAGTGACAGGGAGCGAGAGACCCAGTACTTC. Translation: CASSDRERETQYF.

This clonotype occurred a few times. The genes are TRBV5-6 and TRBJ2-1; 8 positions match TRBD1. The V and J ends lost 4 bases and 7 bases, in that order; junction bases with no gene match: 4. The germline V gene encodes CDR1 SGHDT and CDR2 YYEEEE. The CDR3 runs to 13 residues. CDR3 amino acids: CASSVDRGNEQFF. For the CDR3, the DNA is TGTGCCAGCAGCGTCGACAGGGGTAATGAGCAGTTCTTC.

V is TRBV5-1 and J is TRBJ2-1; tentatively, D is TRBD2 (6 bases). The CDR3 consists of 14 residues. Germline loops: CDR1 SGHRS, CDR2 YFSETQ. The V end lost 4 bases, the J end lost 9 bases, and 17 bases lay between the germline ends. The CDR3, as DNA: TGCGCCAGCAGCCCTACCGCGGGAATTTCTGAGCAGTTCTTC. Translation gives CASSPTAGISEQFF.

There are many counts of this clonotype. V gene TRBV29-1 combines with J gene TRBJ2-7, with 8 bases aligning to TRBD2. After removal of 3 bases from V and 1 base from J, the junction contained 2 bases not matched to a gene. The CDR3 loop spans 13 amino acids. Germline lookup yields CDR1 SQVTM and CDR2 ANQGSEA. The CDR3 reads CSVETSASYEQYF. Here the CDR3 DNA reads TGCAGCGTTGAGACTAGCGCTTCCTACGAGCAGTACTTC.

This clonotype was found a few times. V usage is TRBV11-2 and J usage is TRBJ2-7, with TRBD2 matching 12 bases. The CDR3 is made up of 15 amino acids. Germline CDR1 SGHAT, CDR2 FQNNGV. J was trimmed by 2 bases and V by 9 bases; bases with no gene match: 8. Here the CDR3 reads CASRTSGMGAYEQYF. CDR3 sequence (DNA): TGTGCCAGTCGGACTAGCGGGATGGGGGCCTACGAGCAGTACTTC.

The V and J genes are TRBV29-1 and TRBJ1-3; 9 bases map to TRBD1. Germline assignment: CDR1 SQVTM and CDR2 ANQGSEA. The CDR3 is 17 residues long. V was pared by 7 bases and J by 1 base, with 14 bases of the junction left unmatched. This CDR3 is CSAAGTGSLLSGNTIYF. The CDR3 DNA follows: TGCAGCGCCGCGGGGACAGGGTCCCTCCTATCTGGAAACACCATATATTTT.

There are a few counts of this clonotype. The rearrangement uses TRBV6-2 or TRBV6-3 and TRBJ2-3, with 9 bases matching TRBD2. Germline V gene data show CDR1 as MNHEY and CDR2 as SVGEGT. The V segment lost 0 bases and the J segment 2 bases; nucleotides outside the gene matches: 12. The CDR3 has 19 amino acids. DNA for the CDR3: TGTGCCAGCAGTTACTCGATGACCGGGACTAGCAGCCACACAGATACGCAGTATTTT. The encoded protein is CASSYSMTGTSSHTDTQYF.

The V call is TRBV4-2, the J call TRBJ1-1; weak D call: TRBD1 (5 bases). The CDR3 loop spans 16 amino acids. The ends were cut back, 1 base at V and 1 base at J, with 13 bases in the middle. CDR1 is LGHNA, CDR2 YNFKEQ, per germline. Here the CDR3 reads CASSQAWGSSNTEAFF. The DNA of the CDR3 is TGTGCCAGCAGCCAAGCCTGGGGCTCATCGAACACTGAAGCTTTCTTT.

Written as DNA, the CDR3 is TGCGCCAGCAGCCAAGTGATACGGGAGGGCCGGGGGACCCAGTACTTC. Its protein is CASSQVIREGRGTQYF. This chain uses TRBV4-1 with TRBJ2-5, with 8 positions matching TRBD2. The ends lost 1 base at V and 7 bases at J; junction bases unmatched: 11. This CDR3 has 16 residues. Germline values: CDR1 MGHRA, CDR2 YSYEKL.